This note documents a single T cell receptor (beta chain) sequence. The sample belongs to a study of Ad26.COV2.S vaccination and SARS-CoV-2 variants. Study-level information: The vaccine Ad26.COV2.S was put into the muscle once, or twice with 56 days between.

The treatment here: about 20 received Ad26.COV2.S at low or high dose, single or two shots; 5 received placebo; per-sample allocation not given. Sampling took place 63 days after the first vaccine or placebo injection. Method: immunoSEQ multiplex PCR; TCRdb's copy keeps in-frame clones and lacks some. The sample lists about 680,000 clones, roughly 90% occurring once. V lost 7 bases and J 11 bases, leaving 15 bases between the germline ends. The CDR3 consists of 11 residues. Germline V gene lookup returns CDR1 SNHLY and CDR2 FYNNEI. This rearrangement joins TRBV2 to TRBJ2-7; D unresolved. The input for sequencing was peripheral blood, taken in a trial of Ad26.COV2.S vaccine versus placebo. This TCR was recovered from a person between 18 and 60 years old who received the Ad26.COV2.S COVID-19 vaccine or a placebo. The CDR3 loop is CASTLLGSEYF. In DNA form, the CDR3 reads TGTGCCAGCACCCTTCTGGGGTCCGAGTACTTC.